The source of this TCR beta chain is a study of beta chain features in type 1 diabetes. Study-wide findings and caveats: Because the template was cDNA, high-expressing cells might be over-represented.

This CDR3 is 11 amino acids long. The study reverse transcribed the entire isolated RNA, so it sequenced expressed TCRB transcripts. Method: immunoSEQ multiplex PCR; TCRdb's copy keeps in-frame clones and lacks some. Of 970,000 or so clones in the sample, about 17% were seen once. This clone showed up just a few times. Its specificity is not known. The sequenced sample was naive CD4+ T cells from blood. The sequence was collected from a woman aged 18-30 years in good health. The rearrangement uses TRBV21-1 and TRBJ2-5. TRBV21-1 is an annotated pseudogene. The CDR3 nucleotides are TGTGCCAGCAGCAAAGAAAAGACCCAGTACTTC. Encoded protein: CASSKEKTQYF.